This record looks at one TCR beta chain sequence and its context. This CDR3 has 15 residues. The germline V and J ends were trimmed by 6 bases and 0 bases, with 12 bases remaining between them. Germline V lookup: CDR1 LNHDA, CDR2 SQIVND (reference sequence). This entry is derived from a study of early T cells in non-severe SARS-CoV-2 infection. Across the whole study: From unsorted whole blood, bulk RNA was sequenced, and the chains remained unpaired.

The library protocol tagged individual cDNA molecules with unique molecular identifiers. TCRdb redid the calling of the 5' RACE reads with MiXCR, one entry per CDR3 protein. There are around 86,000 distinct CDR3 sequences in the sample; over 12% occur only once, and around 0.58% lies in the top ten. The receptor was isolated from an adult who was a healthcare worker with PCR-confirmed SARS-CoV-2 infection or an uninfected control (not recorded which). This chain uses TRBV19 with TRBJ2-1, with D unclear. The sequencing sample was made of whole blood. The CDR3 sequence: CASRYVSSSYNEQFF. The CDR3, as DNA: TGTGCCAGTAGATATGTTTCAAGCTCCTACAATGAGCAGTTCTTC.